This T cell receptor beta chain was found in a study of T cells in tuberculosis. Notes on the study in general: Active tuberculosis TCR-alpha repertoires lay closer to GMM-specific TCRs than IGRA-negative controls, suggesting clonal expansion. Shorter CDR3-alpha in active tuberculosis partly drove smaller distances.

Sequenced by immunoSEQ multiplex PCR; TCRdb stores in-frame clones only, minus some. The sample yields 30,000 to 45,000 clones, around 92% seen once. Points on this clone: Its antigen is unidentified.

The V gene's germline CDR1 is SGHAT and CDR2 FQNNGV. The CDR3 length is 16 residues. Trimming removed 1 base from V and 2 bases from J; junction bases left unmatched: 8. Sample: PBMCs. V and J are TRBV11-2 and TRBJ2-7; 7 bases line up with TRBD2. This clonotype was sampled from a donor aged 10 to 29 with latent tuberculosis or without tuberculosis infection. Some clones in this sample may be carry-over from other donors' samples. CDR3 sequence: CASSLVGGINPYEQYF. The CDR3 bases are TGTGCCAGCAGCTTAGTCGGGGGGATAAATCCCTACGAGCAGTACTTC.